Given below is one T cell receptor (beta chain) in context. This specimen comes from a study of blood T cell repertoires in COVID-19. The repertoire was sequenced with immunoSEQ multiplex PCR; TCRdb's copy has only in-frame clones and lacks some. The sample contains 150,000 to 200,000 clones, about 90% of which appear only once. V was pared by 3 bases and J by 4 bases, with 8 bases of the junction left unmatched. The CDR3 sequence is 15 residues long. The germline gives CDR1 LGHNT, CDR2 FRNRAP. The TCR originated in a man aged 30 to 45 with COVID-19, enrolled during active disease. The sequenced material came from peripheral blood. The chain couples TRBV12-5 to TRBJ1-2; 7 bases agree with TRBD1. The CDR3 loop is CASGLGTEPIYGYTF. CDR3 coding DNA: TGTGCTAGTGGTTTAGGGACAGAACCAATCTATGGCTACACCTTC.